This T cell receptor (beta chain) was identified during a study of blood T cell repertoires in COVID-19. Profiling relied on immunoSEQ multiplex PCR, and the TCRdb table lists in-frame clones only, not all of them. The sample holds some 170,000 clones, 70% to 80% seen once. The CDR3 contains 13 residues. Trimming left V 4 bases short and J 1 base short, with 8 bases between. From germline, CDR1 is SGHDT and CDR2 YYEEEE. The sequenced material came from peripheral blood. The V gene is TRBV5-6, the J gene TRBJ2-5; D perhaps matches TRBD2 (5 bases). The origin of this receptor is a woman aged 45-60 years with active or convalescent COVID-19. The CDR3 coding sequence is TGTGCCAGCAGCACGGACTCCCAAGAGACCCAGTACTTC. It codes for CASSTDSQETQYF.